These 25 T cell receptor beta chains share one sample of origin, sequenced in a study of T cell responses to AZD1222 COVID-19 vaccine. Clones were sequenced by immunoSEQ multiplex PCR, and TCRdb holds only the in-frame ones, with some missing. The sample carries 150,000 to 160,000 clones, roughly nine tenths recorded once. The material sequenced was peripheral blood, taken 28 days after the second AZD1222 dose. The receptors shown here come from an adult who received the AZD1222 COVID-19 vaccine.

The chain joins TRBV7-2 to TRBJ2-3; 10 bases map to TRBD2. Germline V CDR1 and CDR2: SGHTA, FQGNSA. There are 17 residues in the CDR3. Trimming took 0 bases from V and 5 from J; bases not matched to a gene: 8. CDR3 nucleotides: TGTGCCAGCAGCTTAGCGTACAGCGGGGGGGCTCAAGATACGCAGTATTTT. This sequence encodes CASSLAYSGGAQDTQYF.

The chain uses TRBV3-1 (or the pseudogene TRBV3-2) and TRBJ2-3; D gene ambiguous. The germline gives CDR1 LGHDT, CDR2 YNNKEL (reference sequence). The V and J ends lost 5 bases and 4 bases respectively, with 10 bases between them. The CDR3 length is 13 residues. The CDR3 sequence is CASSGITADTQYF. The CDR3 bases are TGTGCCAGCAGCGGAATAACTGCAGATACGCAGTATTTT.

The chain combines TRBV5-1 with TRBJ2-1; a possible D gene is TRBD2 (5 bases). CDR1 SGHRS and CDR2 YFSETQ come from the germline V gene. This CDR3 is built from 15 residues. V was trimmed by 5 bases and J by 4 bases, leaving 16 bases between them. CDR3 DNA sequence: TGCGCCAGCAGTCTAAGCGGTCAACCTTACAATGAGCAGTTCTTC. Translation: CASSLSGQPYNEQFF.

The V gene is TRBV3-1 (or the pseudogene TRBV3-2), the J gene TRBJ1-1; no definite D call. The V gene lost 1 base and the J gene lost 0 bases, with 12 bases spanning the gap. Germline CDR1 LGHDT, CDR2 YNNKEL (reference sequence). The CDR3 is 16 amino acids. Here the CDR3 reads CASSQVLGRMNTEAFF. CDR3 sequence (DNA): TGTGCCAGCAGCCAAGTTCTTGGCAGGATGAACACTGAAGCTTTCTTT.

The chain carries TRBV30 and TRBJ1-1, with 8 bases matching TRBD1. V gave up 2 bases and J gave up 0 bases; unmatched junction bases: 5. Germline loops: CDR1 GTSNPN, CDR2 SVGIG (reference sequence). This CDR3 comprises 15 residues. The CDR3 nucleotides are TGTGCCTGGAGTTTTGGGACAGGCGTGAACACTGAAGCTTTCTTT. This encodes CAWSFGTGVNTEAFF.

The chain links TRBV29-1 to TRBJ1-2; TRBD1 might be the D (6 bases). V was cut by 3 bases and J by 8 bases, with 28 bases left in between. The germline CDR1 and CDR2 sequences are SQVTM and ANQGSEA. The CDR3 has 17 amino acids. This CDR3 reads CSVDSLLAGTPVGGYTF. DNA for the CDR3: TGCAGCGTTGATAGCTTACTCGCCGGGACACCGGTTGGAGGCTACACCTTC.

V gene TRBV6-5 combines with J gene TRBJ1-6; a weak D match, TRBD1 (6 bases). This CDR3 comprises 15 residues. Germline V gene lookup returns CDR1 MNHEY and CDR2 SVGAGI. V was cut by 8 bases and J by 6 bases, with 17 bases left in between. In nucleotides, the CDR3 is TGTGCCAGCGGAGGGATCGGACAGCTTAATTCACCCCTCCACTTT. Protein: CASGGIGQLNSPLHF.

The chain uses TRBV7-2 and TRBJ1-1; maybe TRBD1 (6 bases). Germline CDR1 reads SGHTA; CDR2 reads FQGNSA. CDR3 length: 16 residues. V was shortened by 3 bases and J by 3 bases, with 17 bases between the two germline ends. CDR3 in amino acids: CASSFGFRGGDTEAFF. CDR3 nucleotide sequence: TGTGCCAGCAGCTTCGGGTTCAGGGGAGGGGACACTGAAGCTTTCTTT. Full variable domain (rest looked up from reference TRBV7-2 and TRBJ1-1): GAGVSQSPSNKVTEKGKDVELRCDPISGHTALYWYRQSLGQGLEFLIYFQGNSAPDKSGLPSDRFSAERTGGSVSTLTIQRTQQEDSAVYLCASSFGFRGGDTEAFFGQGTRLTVV.

V and J are TRBV6-5 and TRBJ1-2; D is perhaps TRBD1 (6 bases). The CDR3 is 14 amino acids. Trimming removed 6 bases from V and 5 bases from J, with 16 bases in between. CDR1 MNHEY and CDR2 SVGAGI come from the germline V gene. The CDR3 coding sequence is TGTGCCAGCAGCTACGGGGGGGCGGGATATGGCTACACCTTC. Its translation: CASSYGGAGYGYTF.

J is TRBJ1-2 and V is TRBV11-2; TRBD1 agrees at 10 bases. J gave up 4 bases and V 5 bases, and 10 bases lay outside the gene matches. This CDR3 has 16 residues. In germline, CDR1 is SGHAT, CDR2 FQNNGV. This CDR3 reads CASSRTPGQGSYGYTF. The CDR3 DNA reads TGTGCCAGCAGCCGAACACCGGGACAGGGGAGCTATGGCTACACCTTC.

The chain combines TRBV7-9 with TRBJ1-5; no clear D gene. Germline V CDR1 and CDR2: SEHNR, FQNEAQ (reference sequence). The CDR3 runs to 12 residues. With 1 base removed from V and 5 bases from J, the gap between germline ends came to 3 bases. The CDR3, as DNA: TGTGCCAGCAGCTTAGACGATCAGCCCCAGCATTTT. Translation: CASSLDDQPQHF. Full variable domain (missing parts from reference TRBV7-9 and TRBJ1-5): DTGVSQNPRHKITKRGQNVTFRCDPISEHNRLYWYRQTLGQGPEFLTYFQNEAQLEKSRLLSDRFSAERPKGSFSTLEIQRTEQGDSAMYLCASSLDDQPQHFGDGTRLSIL.

This sequence joins TRBV2 and TRBJ2-1; D not certain. Germline V CDR1 and CDR2: SNHLY, FYNNEI. This CDR3 has 10 residues. V was shortened by 8 bases and J by 10 bases, with 9 bases between the two germline ends. Written as DNA, the CDR3 is TGTGCCAGCGAAGGGAACGAGCAGTTCTTC. Translating it yields CASEGNEQFF.

This sequence joins TRBV6-5 and TRBJ1-2; TRBD1 might be the D (5 bases). The CDR3 extends over 13 amino acids. CDR1 and CDR2 (germline): MNHEY, SVGAGI. Trimming pared 7 bases from V and 8 bases from J, leaving 17 bases between. The CDR3 DNA reads TGTGCCAGCACCGTCGGGCAGGGACGCGGCTACACCTTC. It translates to CASTVGQGRGYTF.

The chain combines TRBV5-5 with TRBJ1-1, with TRBD1 as a possible D gene (6 bases). Germline V gives CDR1 SGHKS, CDR2 YYEKEE (reference sequence). V was trimmed by 4 bases and J by 4 bases, leaving 17 bases between them. The CDR3 is 15 amino acids. The CDR3 is CASSAIRGAGTEAFF. The DNA for the CDR3 is TGTGCCAGCAGCGCCATTCGGGGGGCTGGCACTGAAGCTTTCTTT.

This clone was seen a single time. The rearrangement links TRBV5-6 to TRBJ1-6, with 7 bases matching TRBD1. The CDR3 is made up of 16 amino acids. Germline V CDR1 and CDR2: SGHDT, YYEEEE. Trimming took 3 bases from V and 7 from J; bases not matched to a gene: 10. CDR3 nucleotides: TGTGCCAGCAGCTCAGCCCACCGGGACAGAAATTCACCCCTCCACTTT. It codes for CASSSAHRDRNSPLHF.

This clone was observed a single time. The V call is TRBV6-5, the J call TRBJ1-2; TRBD1 might be the D (6 bases). Germline CDR1 reads MNHEY; CDR2 reads SVGAGI. With 7 bases removed from V and 1 base from J, the gap between germline ends came to 13 bases. This CDR3 is 14 amino acids long. The CDR3 region has the DNA TGTGCCAGCAAAGGCAGGGGAATTAACTATGGCTACACCTTC. Residues: CASKGRGINYGYTF.

This clone was recorded a few times. The chain has TRBV6-5 and TRBJ2-3; 10 nucleotides line up with TRBD2. The CDR3 extends over 16 amino acids. The V and J ends lost 4 bases and 2 bases, in that order; junction bases with no gene match: 6. The germline V gene encodes CDR1 MNHEY and CDR2 SVGAGI. The CDR3, as DNA: TGTGCCAGCAGTTCGGTAGCGGGGGGAATCACAGATACGCAGTATTTT. Its translation: CASSSVAGGITDTQYF.

The rearrangement joins TRBV6-5 to TRBJ2-7; 15 bases fit TRBD2. CDR1 and CDR2 from the germline V gene are MNHEY and SVGAGI. V dropped 3 bases and J dropped 8; count of bases not matched to a gene: 8. CDR3 length: 16 amino acids. The CDR3 coding sequence is TGTGCCAGCAGTTATCCCGGGACTAGCGGGAGGCTGAAGCAGTACTTC. Translation: CASSYPGTSGRLKQYF.

This clone has a handful of counts. V is TRBV7-6 and J is TRBJ1-4, with TRBD1 matching over 7 bases. Germline CDR1 is SGHVS and CDR2 is FNYEAQ. V lost 5 bases, J lost 8 bases, and 11 bases stayed unmatched. The length of the CDR3 is 15 residues. This CDR3 reads CASSALGGTGEKLFF. CDR3 DNA sequence: TGTGCCAGCAGCGCACTAGGGGGCACGGGCGAAAAACTGTTTTTT.

This clone was recorded once. This chain uses TRBV27 with TRBJ2-2; 7 nucleotides agree with TRBD1. There are 15 residues in the CDR3. Per germline, CDR1 MNHEY and CDR2 SMNVEV (reference sequence). V trimming: 8 bases; J trimming: 1 base; junction bases outside the gene matches: 7. CDR3 region: CASSLGDRNTGELFF. The CDR3 nucleotides are TGTGCCAGCTCCCTCGGGGACAGGAACACCGGGGAGCTGTTTTTT.

The chain is built from TRBV7-7 and TRBJ2-1; 10 bases align to TRBD2. The CDR3 length is 15 residues. Germline V gene data show CDR1 as SSHAT and CDR2 as FNYEAQ (reference sequence). V lost 5 bases, J lost 1 base, and 2 bases stayed unmatched. The CDR3 bases are TGTGCCAGCAGCCCACTAGCGGGGTCCTACAATGAGCAGTTCTTC. Translating gives CASSPLAGSYNEQFF. The complete variable domain, with remaining parts taken from reference TRBV7-7 and TRBJ2-1, reads GAGVSQSPRYKVTKRGQDVTLRCDPISSHATLYWYQQALGQGPEFLTYFNYEAQPDKSGLPSDRFSAERPEGSISTLTIQRTEQRDSAMYRCASSPLAGSYNEQFFGPGTRLTVL.

The chain links TRBV11-2 to TRBJ2-1; no firm D call. CDR1 and CDR2 (germline): SGHAT, FQNNGV. Trimming removed 1 base from V and 0 bases from J, with 7 bases in between. The CDR3 is made up of 15 amino acids. CDR3 nucleotides: TGTGCCAGCAGCTTAGTCAGGAACTCCTACAATGAGCAGTTCTTC. This codes for CASSLVRNSYNEQFF.

The chain recombines TRBV7-9 with TRBJ1-5, with D perhaps matching TRBD1 (6 bases). This CDR3 region has 17 residues. The germline V and J ends were trimmed by 1 base and 2 bases, with 15 bases remaining between them. The germline V gene encodes CDR1 SEHNR and CDR2 FQNEAQ (reference sequence). CDR3 in amino acids: CASSLEWGRGRNQPQHF. CDR3 DNA sequence: TGTGCCAGCAGCTTAGAATGGGGGCGGGGACGCAATCAGCCCCAGCATTTT.

The chain links TRBV7-9 to TRBJ2-1; 15 positions match TRBD2. Per germline, CDR1 SEHNR and CDR2 FQNEAQ (reference sequence). The J segment lost 0 bases and the V segment lost 5 bases, leaving 14 bases of the junction unmatched. This CDR3 is built from 21 residues. For the CDR3, the DNA is TGTGCCAGCAGCAACCTTAAGGGACTAGCGGGAGGTTACCCCTCCTACAATGAGCAGTTCTTC. Its translation: CASSNLKGLAGGYPSYNEQFF.

The genes are TRBV28 and TRBJ1-5; TRBD1 might be the D (6 bases). V was trimmed by 4 bases and J by 2 bases, leaving 12 bases between them. The CDR3 length is 15 residues. Germline CDR1 is MDHEN and CDR2 is SYDVKM. CDR3 nucleotides: TGTGCCAGCAGTTCCAGGGGTCTACGCAATCAGCCCCAGCATTTT. This encodes CASSSRGLRNQPQHF.